This TCR beta chain emerged from a study of blood T cell repertoires in COVID-19. Study overall: From the United States, Italy and Spain came samples of acute and convalescent COVID-19. From T cells, B-cell-depleted T cells, or PBMCs came the material, which was cDNA or gDNA.

Methods used by the authors: Estimated nucleated cell counts came from reference gene primer amplification. Using immunoSEQ multiplex PCR, the repertoire was profiled, and TCRdb retains in-frame clones only, with some absent. D and trimming were read from the DNA, whereas the V and J calls and clone size are those reported in that table. This sample has over 200,000 clones, with about nine tenths found just once. This sequence was found in a man aged 60-69 years who had recovered from COVID-19. The sample was peripheral blood.

The CDR3 nucleotides read TGTGCCGGCGTTGGGGGGACAGGGTGTGCGGGCGCTGAAGCTTTCTTT. This sequence encodes CAGVGGTGCAGAEAFF. The chain carries TRBV21-1 and TRBJ1-1; whether TRBD1, the table's D call, matches the DNA was not checked. TRBV21-1 is a known pseudogene. This CDR3 is 16 amino acids long.